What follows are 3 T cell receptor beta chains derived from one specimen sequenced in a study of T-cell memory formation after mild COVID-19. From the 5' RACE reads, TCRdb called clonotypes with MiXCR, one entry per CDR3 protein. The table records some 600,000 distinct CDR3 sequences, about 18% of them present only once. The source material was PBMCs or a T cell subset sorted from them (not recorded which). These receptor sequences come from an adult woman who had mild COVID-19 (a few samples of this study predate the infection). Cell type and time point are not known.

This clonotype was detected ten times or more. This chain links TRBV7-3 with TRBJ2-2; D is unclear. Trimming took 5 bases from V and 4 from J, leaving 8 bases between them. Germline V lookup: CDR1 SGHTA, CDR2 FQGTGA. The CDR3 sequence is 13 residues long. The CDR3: CASSLSVTGELFF. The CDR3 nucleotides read TGTGCCAGCAGCCTCTCAGTCACCGGGGAGCTGTTTTTT.

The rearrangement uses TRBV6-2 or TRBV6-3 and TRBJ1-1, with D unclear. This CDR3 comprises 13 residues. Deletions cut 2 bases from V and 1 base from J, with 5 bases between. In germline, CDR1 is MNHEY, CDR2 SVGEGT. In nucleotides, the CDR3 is TGTGCCAGCAGTTACGATCCGAACACTGAAGCTTTCTTT. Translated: CASSYDPNTEAFF.

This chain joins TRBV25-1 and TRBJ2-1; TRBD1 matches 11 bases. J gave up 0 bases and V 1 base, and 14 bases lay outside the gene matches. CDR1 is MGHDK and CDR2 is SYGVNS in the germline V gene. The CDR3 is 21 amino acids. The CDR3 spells CASSELLGQGGFLSSYNEQFF. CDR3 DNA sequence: TGTGCCAGCAGTGAATTACTGGGACAGGGGGGGTTTTTAAGCTCCTACAATGAGCAGTTCTTC.